These T cell receptor beta chains were read from a single sample in a study of beta chain features in type 1 diabetes. The assay was immunoSEQ multiplex PCR, and TCRdb's table has in-frame clones only and misses some. The sample lists about 360,000 clones; 10% to 15% were seen once. Material for sequencing was naive CD4+ T cells from blood. The receptors derive from a young man in good health. Both conserved end residues are part of each CDR3. Each record gives: V gene, D gene, clone size, J gene, CDR3 DNA, CDR3 protein. A D gene is named only where the DNA matches it firmly. Rows may omit the clone size; those that give it use once, few, many or a size class.

>TRBV30|NA|few|TRBJ1-6
TGTGCCTGGAGGAGGACAGATCGACTTCATTCACCCCTCCACTTT
CAWRRTDRLHSPLHF
>TRBV7-9|TRBD1|NA|TRBJ1-4
TGTGCCAGCAGCTTAACAGGGGGTTATGAAAAACTGTTTTTT
CASSLTGGYEKLFF
>TRBV7-2|TRBD1|few|TRBJ2-2
TGTGCCAGCAGCACGGGACAGGGGTCCGGGGAGCTGTTTTTT
CASSTGQGSGELFF
>TRBV5-4|TRBD2|NA|TRBJ2-5
TGTGCCAGCAGCCCGGACAGCGGGAGGACCCAGTACTTC
CASSPDSGRTQYF
>TRBV29-1|NA|few|TRBJ2-7
TGCAGCGTGAAGGGACACGGGTTCTACGAGCAGTACTTC
CSVKGHGFYEQYF
>TRBV19|TRBD2|NA|TRBJ2-3
TGTGCCAGTAGTATTAGGACTAGCAGCACAGATACGCAGTATTTT
CASSIRTSSTDTQYF
>TRBV5-6|TRBD2|few|TRBJ2-7
TGTGCCAGCAGCTTGGCCACCGGGGGTCAGCGGGGCTACGAGCAGTACTTC
CASSLATGGQRGYEQYF
>TRBV5-4|TRBD2|NA|TRBJ2-1
TGTGCCAGCAGCAGGGACTATGGCAATGAGCAGTTCTTC
CASSRDYGNEQFF
>TRBV18|NA|NA|TRBJ1-2
TGTGCCAGCTCACCACGGCCGGGGAGGGCTTTGAACTATGGCTACACCTTC
CASSPRPGRALNYGYTF
>TRBV5-1|NA|NA|TRBJ2-3
TGCGCCAGCAGCACACCAAGCACAGATACGCAGTATTTT
CASSTPSTDTQYF
>TRBV19|TRBD2|NA|TRBJ2-1
TGTGCCAGTAGTATAGAGGTAGCGGGGGGGCTGTATGAGCAGTTCTTC
CASSIEVAGGLYEQFF
>TRBV7-2|NA|few|TRBJ2-1
TGTGCCGTTTTAGAGTTCGGGAATGAGCAGTTCTTC
CAVLEFGNEQFF
>TRBV29-1|TRBD2|many|TRBJ2-7
TGCAGCGGATCGGGAGAGGGCGGGAGTTCCCACGAGCAGTACTTC
CSGSGEGGSSHEQYF
>TRBV7-8|NA|NA|TRBJ2-7
TGTGCCAGCAGCTTATTTGAGGATATCTACGAGCAGTACTTC
CASSLFEDIYEQYF
>TRBV28|NA|NA|TRBJ1-2
TGTGCCAGCACCTTAGGACAGACTAACTATGGCTACACCTTC
CASTLGQTNYGYTF
>TRBV10-3|TRBD2|NA|TRBJ2-1
TGTGCCATGGGGACTAGCGGAGAAGACTACAATGAGCAGTTCTTC
CAMGTSGEDYNEQFF
>TRBV6-5|TRBD2|few|TRBJ2-5
TGTGCCATCACGTCTGGACTAGAGGAGGGGACCCAGTACTTC
CAITSGLEEGTQYF
>TRBV19|NA|NA|TRBJ2-5
TGTGCCACCGGGACACTAGGGGAGACCCAGTACTTC
CATGTLGETQYF
>TRBV2|TRBD1|few|TRBJ2-7
TGTGCCAGTTGCAGGGACAGGGGGCCGGACGAGCAGTACTTC
CASCRDRGPDEQYF
>TRBV30|TRBD2|many|TRBJ2-1
TGTGCCTGGAGTCAAGAGACTAGCGGTACCCAGCAGTTCTTC
CAWSQETSGTQQFF
>TRBV30|NA|once|TRBJ1-4
TGTGCCTGGGGCTTAGAGCCCGGGGAAAAACTGTTTTTT
CAWGLEPGEKLFF
>TRBV7-2|TRBD1|NA|TRBJ1-2
TGTGCCAGCAGCTTTGACAGGGGCTACTATGGCTACACCTTC
CASSFDRGYYGYTF
>TRBV29-1|TRBD2|NA|TRBJ2-3
TGCAGCGTTGGGGGACTAGCGGGAGGGGATACGCAGTATTTT
CSVGGLAGGDTQYF
>TRBV6-5|NA|NA|TRBJ2-1
TGTGCCAGCAGTAACAGGTACAATGAGCAGTTCTTC
CASSNRYNEQFF
>TRBV18|NA|few|TRBJ1-4
TGTGCCAGCTCACCACGTAGAGGGCCCAATGAAAAACTGTTTTTT
CASSPRRGPNEKLFF
>TRBV9|NA|few|TRBJ2-7
TGTGCCAGCAGCGTAGGAGGGAGTTTCGGCGGCGAGCAGTACTTC
CASSVGGSFGGEQYF
>TRBV11-1|NA|NA|TRBJ1-1
TGTGCCAGCAGCCTTACCCCAGGGAACACTGAAGCTTTCTTT
CASSLTPGNTEAFF
>TRBV29-1|NA|NA|TRBJ1-1
TGCAGCGTTGCGGGGGGAGGGCAGGGGAACACTGAAGCTTTCTTT
CSVAGGGQGNTEAFF
>TRBV29-1|NA|few|TRBJ2-7
TGCAGCGTTGACGTGACGGGCTCCTACGAGCAGTACTTC
CSVDVTGSYEQYF
>TRBV4-3|NA|NA|TRBJ1-1
TGCGCCAGCAGCTATCGTCCAGGGGACACTGAAGCTTTCTTT
CASSYRPGDTEAFF
>TRBV7-2|NA|NA|TRBJ2-5
TGTGCCAGCAGCTTAGAGCAGACTAGATGGGAGACCCAGTACTTC
CASSLEQTRWETQYF
>TRBV7-2|NA|NA|TRBJ2-1
TGTGCCAGCAGCTTAGTACCTAGTCGGAGAGGGTGGGATGAGCAGTTCTTC
CASSLVPSRRGWDEQFF
>TRBV30|NA|few|TRBJ1-2
TGTGCCTGGAGTGGAGGAGGAGCGGGGGGCTACACCTTC
CAWSGGGAGGYTF
>TRBV9|TRBD2|NA|TRBJ2-3
TGTGCCAGCAGCGAGAGGAGCACTAGCGGGGGCACAGATACGCAGTATTTT
CASSERSTSGGTDTQYF
>TRBV7-9|TRBD2|NA|TRBJ2-1
TGTGCCAGCAGCCCCGCCCCACTAGCGGGAGTACGTGGCGAGCAGTTCTTC
CASSPAPLAGVRGEQFF
>TRBV19|NA|few|TRBJ1-2
TGTGCCAGTAGTAATCGAGTGGATGGCTACACCTTC
CASSNRVDGYTF